This T cell receptor (beta chain) is from a study of a mutant IDH1 vaccine in newly diagnosed glioma. Whole-study context: The start of vaccination came 4-6 weeks after radiotherapy alone, or with temozolomide cycles. Treated individuals were approximately 62% male and approximately 38% female, averaging approximately 40 years of age. Patients previously underwent radiotherapy, temozolomide, or both, and most underwent both.

Sequencing used immunoSEQ multiplex PCR; TCRdb keeps in-frame clones, though not all of them. The sample includes around 27,000 clones, about 78% seen only once; the top ten take approximately 9.1%. CDR3 size: 18 residues. CDR1 SEHNR and CDR2 FQNEAQ come from the germline V gene (reference sequence). V was clipped by 4 bases and J by 4 bases; unmatched bases: 16. A word on this clone: Antigen specificity is unknown.

Specified time point: week 11, during vaccination. Vaccination comprised doses that each held 300 ug of mutant IDH1 20-mer peptide, plus topical imiquimod. Study-wide findings and caveats: Apparently unrelated to pseudoprogression were changes in the top peripheral T cell clonotypes.

Sequenced here: PBMCs, sampled from a glioma patient whose treatment included an IDH1 peptide vaccine. The V call is TRBV7-9, the J call TRBJ2-5; TRBD2 matches 9 bases. The clonotype originates from a woman younger than 30 with glioma. CDR3 bases: TGTGCCAGCAGCTCTTACCCCCTTAGCGGGAGATTCCCAGAGACCCAGTACTTC. This sequence encodes CASSSYPLSGRFPETQYF.